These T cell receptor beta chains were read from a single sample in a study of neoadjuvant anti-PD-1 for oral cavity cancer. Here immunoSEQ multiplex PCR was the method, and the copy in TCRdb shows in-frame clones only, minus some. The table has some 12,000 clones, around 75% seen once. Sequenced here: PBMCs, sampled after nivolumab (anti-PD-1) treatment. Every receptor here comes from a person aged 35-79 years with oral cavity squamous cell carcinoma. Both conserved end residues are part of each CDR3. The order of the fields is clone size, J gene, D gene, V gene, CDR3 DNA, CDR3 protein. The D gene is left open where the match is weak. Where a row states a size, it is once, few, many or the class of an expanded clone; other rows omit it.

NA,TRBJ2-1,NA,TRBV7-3,TGTGCCAGCAGCCCTACCACAGGGAGCAATGAGCAGTTCTTC,CASSPTTGSNEQFF
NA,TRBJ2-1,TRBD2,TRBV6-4,TGTGCCAGCAGTGTTACGACTAGCGGAAACAATGAGCAGTTCTTC,CASSVTTSGNNEQFF
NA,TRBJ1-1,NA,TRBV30,TGTGCCTGGGACAGACAGGCTAACACTGAAGCTTTCTTT,CAWDRQANTEAFF
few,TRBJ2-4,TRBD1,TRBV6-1,TGTGCCAGCAGTGACCCGGGACAGGGGGCCAAAAACATTCAGTACTTC,CASSDPGQGAKNIQYF
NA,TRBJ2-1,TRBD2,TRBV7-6,TGTGCCAGCAGCTCCATAGCGGGGGGCTTTCGGAATGAGCAGTTCTTC,CASSSIAGGFRNEQFF
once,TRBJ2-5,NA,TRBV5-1,TGCGCCAGCAGCCAACAAGAGACCCAGTACTTC,CASSQQETQYF
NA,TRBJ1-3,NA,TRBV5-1,TGCGCCAGCAGCTTAACCGGGGGCCGGTATGGAAACACCATATATTTT,CASSLTGGRYGNTIYF
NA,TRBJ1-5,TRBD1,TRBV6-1,TGTGCCAGCACCACCCAGGGGGGAGCCCAGCATTTT,CASTTQGGAQHF
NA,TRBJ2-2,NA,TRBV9,TGTGCCAGCAGCGTAGGGTTGGCGAAAACCGGGGAGCTGTTTTTT,CASSVGLAKTGELFF
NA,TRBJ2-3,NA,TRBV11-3,TGTGCCAGCAGCTCTGTCACAGGGCCCACGCAGTATTTT,CASSSVTGPTQYF
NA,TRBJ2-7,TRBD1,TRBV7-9,TGTGCCAGCAGCTTAGGAGACAGGGGGGCCTACGAGCAGTACTTC,CASSLGDRGAYEQYF
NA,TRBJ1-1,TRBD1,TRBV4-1,TGCGCCAGCAGCCAAGGCGTACCGGGACAGCAGAACACTGAAGCTTTCTTT,CASSQGVPGQQNTEAFF
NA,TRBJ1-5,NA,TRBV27,TGTGCCAGCAGTTTATACGGACAAAATCAGCCCCAGCATTTT,CASSLYGQNQPQHF
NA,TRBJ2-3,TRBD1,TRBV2,TGTGCCAGCCAGATGGGGACAGTAGTTGATACGCAGTATTTT,CASQMGTVVDTQYF
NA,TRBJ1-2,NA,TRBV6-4,TGTGCCAGCAGTCCCCTGACATACTATGGCTACACCTTC,CASSPLTYYGYTF
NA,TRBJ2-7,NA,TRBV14,TGTGCCAGCAGCCGAGACGGGTCCTACGAGCAGTACTTC,CASSRDGSYEQYF
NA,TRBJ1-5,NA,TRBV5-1,TGCGCCAGCAGCTTGGGAGGGATCGGAAATCAGCCCCAGCATTTT,CASSLGGIGNQPQHF
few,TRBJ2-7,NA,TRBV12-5,TGTGCTAGTGGTTTGGTACTGGGCAGGACCTACGAGCAGTACTTC,CASGLVLGRTYEQYF
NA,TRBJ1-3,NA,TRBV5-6,TGTGCCAGCAGCTTAACGTCCCAGAGGCCCTCTGGAAACACCATATATTTT,CASSLTSQRPSGNTIYF
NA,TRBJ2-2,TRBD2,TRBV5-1,TGCGCCAGCAGCTTGGTACCCGGACTAGGGGGGGAGCTGTTTTTT,CASSLVPGLGGELFF
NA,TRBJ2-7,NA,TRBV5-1,TGCGCCAGCAAGCAGTCCTCGACCGTCTCCTACGAGCAGTACTTC,CASKQSSTVSYEQYF
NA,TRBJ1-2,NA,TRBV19,TGTGCCAGTTCGTTGCCCGGGGTGAAGGATGGCTACACCTTC,CASSLPGVKDGYTF